Included here is one T cell receptor beta chain sequence, with context. The sample belongs to a study of blood T cell repertoires in COVID-19. The overall study: Acute-phase and convalescent COVID-19 samples originated in the United States, Italy and Spain. From T cells, B-cell-depleted T cells, or PBMCs came the material, which was cDNA or gDNA.

Here immunoSEQ multiplex PCR was the method, and the copy in TCRdb shows in-frame clones only, minus some. This sample yields about 64,000 clones, of which over 75% are seen a single time; roughly 9.2% belongs to the top ten. CDR3 length: 14 amino acids. Germline loops: CDR1 SGHRS, CDR2 YFSETQ. With 3 bases removed from V and 5 bases from J, the gap between germline ends came to 12 bases. The chain employs TRBV5-1 and TRBJ2-1, with D possibly matching TRBD2 (6 bases). Sequenced sample: peripheral blood. The sequence was obtained from a woman aged 80 or over with active COVID-19. The CDR3 loop is CASSWNTGDNEQFF. The CDR3 nucleotides are TGCGCCAGCAGCTGGAATACGGGGGACAATGAGCAGTTCTTC.